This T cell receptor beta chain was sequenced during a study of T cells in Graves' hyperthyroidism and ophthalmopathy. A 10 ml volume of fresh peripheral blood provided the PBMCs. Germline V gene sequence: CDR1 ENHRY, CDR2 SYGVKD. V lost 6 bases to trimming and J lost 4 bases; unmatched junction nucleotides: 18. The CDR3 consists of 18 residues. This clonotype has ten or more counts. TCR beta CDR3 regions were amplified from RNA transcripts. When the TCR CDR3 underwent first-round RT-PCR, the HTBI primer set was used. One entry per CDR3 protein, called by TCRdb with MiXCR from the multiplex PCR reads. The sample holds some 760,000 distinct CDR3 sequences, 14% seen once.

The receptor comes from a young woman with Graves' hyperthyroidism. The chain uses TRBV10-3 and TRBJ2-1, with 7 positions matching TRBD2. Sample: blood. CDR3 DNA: TGTGCCATCAGCCATCTAGCGGAGACCCCATTTTTGTACAATGAGCAGTTCTTC. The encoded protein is CAISHLAETPFLYNEQFF.